These 2 T cell receptor beta chains came from one sample sequenced in a study of blood T cell repertoires in COVID-19. TCRdb's table, derived via immunoSEQ multiplex PCR, lists solely in-frame clones and lacks some. The sample records a few hundred thousand clones, around 88% being singletons. Sequenced sample: peripheral blood. The receptors shown here come from a woman in her 30s with COVID-19, enrolled during active disease.

This rearrangement joins TRBV11-3 to TRBJ2-5; D ambiguous. Germline CDR1 reads SGHNT; CDR2 reads YENEEA. This CDR3 has 13 residues. V gave up 5 bases and J gave up 1 base, with 8 bases separating them. Written as DNA, the CDR3 is TGTGCCAGCAGCCAAGAGGTCCAAGAGACCCAGTACTTC. It translates to CASSQEVQETQYF.

The CDR3 DNA reads as TGTGCCAGTAGTATTAAAACAGGGGGCAACCCCTACGAGCAGTACTTC. This codes for CASSIKTGGNPYEQYF. The chain joins TRBV19 to TRBJ2-7, with 9 nucleotides matching TRBD1. The germline V gene encodes CDR1 LNHDA and CDR2 SQIVND (reference sequence). V dropped 3 bases and J dropped 2; count of bases not matched to a gene: 8. This CDR3 contains 16 residues.